A single sample is the source of the 18 T cell receptor beta chains below, sequenced in a study of cytomegalovirus exposure and HLA in healthy donors. The PCR employed 60 Vbeta primers together with 13 Jbeta primers. This table comes from immunoSEQ multiplex PCR, and its TCRdb copy is limited to in-frame clones, with some not included. The sample contains some 88,000 clones, roughly 63% of which appear only once. The sample was PBMCs. Receptor source: a woman under 40 in good health and CMV-seronegative.

CDR3 region: CASSSGQDQPQHF. The CDR3, as DNA: TGTGCCAGCAGCTCAGGACAGGATCAGCCCCAGCATTTT. The J gene is TRBJ1-5, the V gene TRBV5-8; TRBD1 aligns across 7 bases. The CDR3 length is 13 residues. CDR1 and CDR2 from the germline V gene are SGHTS and YDEGEE. V trimming: 3 bases; J trimming: 5 bases; junction bases outside the gene matches: 2.

CDR3 bases: TGCGCCAGCAGCTTGGGGGGAGTAGAGACCCAGTACTTC. Translated, it gives CASSLGGVETQYF. This chain joins TRBV5-1 and TRBJ2-5; tentative D call: TRBD2 (5 bases). The CDR3 is 13 amino acids. The germline gives CDR1 SGHRS, CDR2 YFSETQ. The V and J ends lost 0 bases and 4 bases respectively, with 7 bases between them.

Points on this clone: Other DNA variants within this sample encode the same CDR3. The chain has TRBV5-1 and TRBJ1-1; TRBD1 is a possible D gene (6 bases). Germline lookup yields CDR1 SGHRS and CDR2 YFSETQ. This CDR3 region has 15 residues. With 1 base removed from V and 5 bases from J, the gap between germline ends came to 15 bases. The CDR3 region has the DNA TGCGCCAGCAGCTTGAAGAGGGGGGGAGAGACTGAAGCTTTCTTT. This sequence encodes CASSLKRGGETEAFF. Drawing the rest from reference TRBV5-1 and TRBJ1-1, the complete variable domain is KAGVTQTPRYLIKTRGQQVTLSCSPISGHRSVSWYQQTPGQGLQFLFEYFSETQRNKGNFPGRFSGRQFSNSRSEMNVSTLELGDSALYLCASSLKRGGETEAFFGQGTRLTVV.

This sequence joins TRBV7-9 and TRBJ1-2, with a tentative D call TRBD1 (6 bases). The germline V gene has CDR1 SEHNR and CDR2 FQNEAQ (reference sequence). This CDR3 is built from 14 residues. Trimming stripped 5 bases from V and 8 bases from J, with 18 bases between. CDR3 sequence (DNA): TGTGCCAGCAGCCCGGAACAGGGTACGACGGGCTACACCTTC. Translating it yields CASSPEQGTTGYTF.

The chain is built from TRBV28 and TRBJ2-5; the match to TRBD1 covers 7 bases. In germline, CDR1 is MDHEN, CDR2 SYDVKM. V gave up 4 bases and J gave up 4 bases; unmatched junction bases: 9. CDR3 length equals 15 residues. In DNA, the CDR3 is TGTGCCAGCAGTTCTCCGGGACAGTCTTTAGAGACCCAGTACTTC. This sequence encodes CASSSPGQSLETQYF.

This clone was found a few times. This sequence joins TRBV6-5 and TRBJ1-2; a possible D gene is TRBD1 (5 bases). The V end lost 5 bases, the J end lost 4 bases, and 8 bases lay between the germline ends. The germline CDR1 and CDR2 sequences are MNHEY and SVGAGI. The CDR3 has 12 residues. The CDR3 region is CASSGAPYGYTF. The CDR3 nucleotides are TGTGCCAGCAGTGGGGCGCCCTATGGCTACACCTTC.

This clone was found a few times. The chain is built from TRBV10-3 and TRBJ1-2; TRBD1 aligns across 7 bases. V trimming: 0 bases; J trimming: 0 bases; junction bases outside the gene matches: 4. The V gene's germline CDR1 is ENHRY and CDR2 SYGVKD. The CDR3 extends over 16 amino acids. This chain's CDR3 is CAISESQTGTNYGYTF. Written as DNA, the CDR3 is TGTGCCATCAGTGAGTCACAGACAGGGACTAACTATGGCTACACCTTC.

The V call is TRBV25-1, the J call TRBJ2-3, with 10 positions matching TRBD2. Looked up from germline, CDR1 is MGHDK and CDR2 is SYGVNS. The CDR3 extends over 15 amino acids. V lost 6 bases, J lost 6 bases, and 9 bases stayed unmatched. The CDR3 loop reads CASRGASGSGDTQYF. The CDR3 region has the DNA TGTGCCAGCAGGGGGGCTAGCGGGAGTGGGGATACGCAGTATTTT.

The rearrangement joins TRBV7-9 to TRBJ1-2, with D maybe TRBD1 (6 bases). Deletions cut 2 bases from V and 10 bases from J, with 11 bases between. Germline V gene lookup returns CDR1 SEHNR and CDR2 FQNEAQ (reference sequence). The CDR3 consists of 12 residues. The CDR3 coding sequence is TGTGCCAGCAGCTTATGGCGGGGGCACTACACCTTC. Encoded protein: CASSLWRGHYTF.

This clone has just one count. The chain links TRBV13 to TRBJ1-3; D call uncertain. The CDR3 has 17 amino acids. V lost 1 base, J lost 0 bases, and 13 bases lay in between. Germline-derived CDR1 and CDR2 are PRHDT and FYEKMQ (reference sequence). In nucleotides, the CDR3 is TGTGCCAGCAGCTTAGAAGGCGGCAGCTTCTCTGGAAACACCATATATTTT. This encodes CASSLEGGSFSGNTIYF.

V is TRBV28 and J is TRBJ1-5; D is unclear. CDR3 length: 14 amino acids. The germline V gene has CDR1 MDHEN and CDR2 SYDVKM. V lost 6 bases, J lost 3 bases, and 12 bases lay in between. CDR3 sequence reads: CASRPLGDNQPQHF. The CDR3 nucleotides are TGTGCCAGCAGACCCCTCGGGGACAATCAGCCCCAGCATTTT.

The V call is TRBV6-1, the J call TRBJ1-6, with D possibly being TRBD1 (5 bases). From germline, CDR1 is MNHNS and CDR2 SASEGT. V was cut by 2 bases and J by 3 bases, with 11 bases left in between. There are 16 residues in the CDR3. The CDR3 reads CASSEQGPHYNSPLHF. The CDR3 coding sequence is TGTGCCAGCAGTGAACAGGGCCCCCACTATAATTCACCCCTCCACTTT.

This clone appeared a few times. V usage is TRBV5-8 and J usage is TRBJ2-3, with TRBD2 identical over 7 bases. The V gene's germline CDR1 is SGHTS and CDR2 YDEGEE. This CDR3 has 16 residues. With 1 base clipped from V and 6 bases from J, the junction kept 11 bases outside the gene matches. The CDR3 region has the DNA TGTGCCAGCAGCTTGTCTAGGGCTAGCGGACTGGATACGCAGTATTTT. Its translation: CASSLSRASGLDTQYF.

The chain links TRBV7-9 to TRBJ2-7; 9 bases are a match to TRBD2. The CDR3 sequence is 15 residues long. V shed 3 bases and J 3 bases; nucleotides not matched to a gene: 6. Germline assignment: CDR1 SEHNR and CDR2 FQNEAQ (reference sequence). The CDR3 region has the DNA TGTGCCAGCAGCTTGGCACAGCGGGGGGACTACGAGCAGTACTTC. The encoded protein is CASSLAQRGDYEQYF.

This chain joins TRBV2 and TRBJ1-1; D perhaps matches TRBD1 (5 bases). The V gene lost 0 bases and the J gene lost 4 bases, with 9 bases spanning the gap. CDR3 length equals 14 residues. Germline assignment: CDR1 SNHLY and CDR2 FYNNEI. CDR3 sequence: CASSEAGGGTEAFF. CDR3 in DNA: TGTGCCAGCAGTGAAGCTGGGGGGGGCACTGAAGCTTTCTTT.

The chain couples TRBV5-6 to TRBJ2-1; D perhaps matches TRBD2 (7 bases). CDR1 and CDR2 (germline): SGHDT, YYEEEE. V shed 2 bases and J shed 3 bases, with 12 bases lying between them. The CDR3 spans 15 residues. The CDR3 spells CASSFEGGVYNEQFF. As DNA, the CDR3 is TGTGCCAGCAGCTTTGAGGGGGGGGTCTACAATGAGCAGTTCTTC.

V and J are TRBV27 and TRBJ2-3, with D tentatively TRBD1 (5 bases). The CDR3 consists of 17 residues. With 2 bases removed from V and 1 base from J, the gap between germline ends came to 16 bases. Germline V lookup: CDR1 MNHEY, CDR2 SMNVEV (reference sequence). CDR3 in amino acids: CASSLIPQGLGTDTQYF. In DNA form, the CDR3 reads TGTGCCAGCAGTTTAATCCCGCAGGGCCTAGGCACAGATACGCAGTATTTT.

This clone was counted a single time. The rearrangement uses TRBV7-3 and TRBJ2-5, with D perhaps TRBD1 (5 bases). Trimming cost V 3 bases and J 2 bases, with 13 bases left between them. The CDR3 is 15 amino acids. Germline lookup yields CDR1 SGHTA and CDR2 FQGTGA. The CDR3 DNA follows: TGTGCCAGCAGCTTCATACTCACAGGTCAAGAGACCCAGTACTTC. Translated: CASSFILTGQETQYF.